The source of this T cell receptor beta chain is a study of response to subunit inactivated influenza vaccine. Whole-study findings and limits: That few new T cells are recruited by each seasonal influenza vaccination was the authors' suggestion.

CDR3 length: 12 amino acids. The germline V gene has CDR1 ENHRY and CDR2 SYGVKD. Trimming cost V 0 bases and J 10 bases, with 9 bases left between them. This clonotype has more than one count but fewer than ten. Its antigen is unidentified. TCRdb re-analysed the RT-PCR reads in MiXCR, keeping a single row per CDR3 protein. The profile shows about half a million distinct CDR3 sequences, around 8% of them singletons. The rearrangement links TRBV10-3 to TRBJ1-1; no definite D call. The source of this sequence is a man aged 45 to 75 who received an inactivated influenza vaccine. Specimen: PBMCs from blood, collected roughly 24 months after vaccination. The CDR3 sequence is CAISESFDPAFF. CDR3 DNA sequence: TGTGCCATCAGTGAGTCGTTCGATCCAGCTTTCTTT.